The 15 T cell receptor beta chains listed next were all sequenced from one sample in a study of blood T cells in healthy people across ages. PCR was performed a second time for about 7 to 12 cycles using a sample-barcoded 5' primer and a J-beta primer mix. Using its own MiXCR run on the 5' RACE reads, TCRdb lists one record per CDR3 protein. The table records 500,000 to 600,000 distinct CDR3 sequences, roughly 29% of them present only once. The specimen was blood. Receptors originate from a woman in her seventies in good health.

The gene calls are TRBV6-1 and TRBJ1-1; D is undetermined. The V gene's germline CDR1 is MNHNS and CDR2 SASEGT. V was clipped by 1 base and J by 10 bases, with 13 bases between them. This CDR3 region has 13 residues. The CDR3 is CASSEGPGGRAFF. DNA for the CDR3: TGTGCCAGCAGTGAAGGACCGGGAGGTCGAGCTTTCTTT.

In DNA form, the CDR3 reads TGTGCCAGCAGCCACCGAATTAGACAGGGCTATAATTCACCCCTCCACTTT. Residues: CASSHRIRQGYNSPLHF. The chain employs TRBV14 and TRBJ1-6; 7 nucleotides align to TRBD1. CDR3 length: 17 residues. Trimming at V came to 3 bases and at J to 3 bases, leaving 8 bases not matched to a gene. Germline V CDR1 and CDR2: SGHDN, FVKESK.

The gene calls are TRBV5-1 and TRBJ2-5; 13 bases align to TRBD2. Germline V gene data show CDR1 as SGHRS and CDR2 as YFSETQ. V trimming: 5 bases; J trimming: 5 bases; junction bases outside the gene matches: 9. This CDR3 is 16 amino acids long. The CDR3: CASSPGLAGAGETQYF. The CDR3 DNA reads as TGCGCCAGCAGTCCTGGACTAGCGGGAGCGGGGGAGACCCAGTACTTC.

This clonotype has a handful of counts. V gene TRBV14 combines with J gene TRBJ1-4, with D unresolved. This CDR3 is built from 17 residues. Looked up from germline, CDR1 is SGHDN and CDR2 is FVKESK. The V and J ends lost 2 bases and 0 bases respectively, with 13 bases between them. CDR3 DNA: TGTGCCAGCAGCCAAACCGAGGGATTTACAACTAATGAAAAACTGTTTTTT. Translated: CASSQTEGFTTNEKLFF.

This clonotype has only a few counts. J is TRBJ1-1 and V is TRBV12-3 or TRBV12-4; D unclear. The CDR3 covers 13 residues. Trimming shortened V by 6 bases and J by 4 bases, and 12 bases separated the two germline ends. CDR3 protein: CASSLQDRTEAFF. The CDR3, as DNA: TGTGCCAGCAGCCTCCAGGATCGCACTGAAGCTTTCTTT.

This clonotype was seen repeatedly, ten times or more. The chain uses TRBV29-1 and TRBJ2-1, with TRBD2 matching 8 bases. The CDR3 is 13 residues long. Germline loops: CDR1 SQVTM, CDR2 ANQGSEA. V lost 5 bases to trimming and J lost 8 bases; unmatched junction nucleotides: 8. CDR3 DNA: TGCAGCGTTCGGGGGGGTGGAACCGATGAGCAGTTCTTC. The encoded protein is CSVRGGGTDEQFF.

The chain carries TRBV5-5 and TRBJ2-5, with 8 bases matching TRBD1. The J call is doubtful: the DNA matches TRBJ2-7 better. Looked up from germline, CDR1 is SGHKS and CDR2 is YYEKEE (reference sequence). The CDR3 consists of 16 residues. CDR3 amino acids: CASSFRFGQGANEQYF. In DNA, the CDR3 is TGTGCCAGCAGCTTCCGATTTGGGCAGGGGGCGAACGAGCAGTACTTC.

The chain couples TRBV4-3 to TRBJ2-7; D assignment may be TRBD1 or TRBD2 (5 bases each). V was cut by 0 bases and J by 3 bases, with 24 bases left in between. The CDR3 length is 19 residues. Germline CDR1 and CDR2: LGHNA and YSLEER. CDR3 protein: CASSQDRTSPGNYYYEQYF. The CDR3 DNA sequence: TGCGCCAGCAGCCAAGATCGGACAAGCCCGGGGAACTACTACTACGAGCAGTACTTC.

This clonotype turned up a few times. V is TRBV6-1 and J is TRBJ1-2; 8 bases align to TRBD1. From germline, CDR1 is MNHNS and CDR2 SASEGT. This CDR3 has 17 amino acids. The V gene end was trimmed by 4 bases and the J gene end by 8 bases; junction bases not matched to a gene: 18. For the CDR3, the DNA is TGTGCCAGCAGTGGCAAATGGGGACAGGCCCTGCCTGGGGGCTACACCTTC. This translates into CASSGKWGQALPGGYTF.

This clonotype was seen a handful of times. The chain joins TRBV20-1 to TRBJ2-5; TRBD1 aligns across 9 bases. J was trimmed by 11 bases and V by 3 bases; bases with no gene match: 10. The CDR3 spans 13 residues. Germline lookup yields CDR1 DFQATT and CDR2 SNEGSKA (reference sequence). CDR3 amino acids: CSASTGTGREQYF. Here the CDR3 DNA reads TGCAGTGCTAGCACCGGGACAGGGAGGGAGCAGTACTTC.

The chain combines TRBV5-1 with TRBJ2-3; TRBD2 aligns across 8 bases. V gave up 3 bases and J gave up 4 bases; unmatched junction bases: 4. The CDR3 is 14 amino acids. Germline CDR1 is SGHRS and CDR2 is YFSETQ. CDR3 nucleotide sequence: TGCGCCAGCAGCTACACGGGGGGGCCAGATACGCAGTATTTT. Translating gives CASSYTGGPDTQYF.

This clonotype was counted a single time. The chain recombines TRBV7-9 with TRBJ2-5; 8 nucleotides agree with TRBD1. CDR1 SEHNR and CDR2 FQNEAQ come from the germline V gene (reference sequence). This CDR3 contains 14 residues. V shed 4 bases and J 6 bases; nucleotides not matched to a gene: 7. This chain's CDR3 is CASSSGTGLKTQYF. The CDR3 DNA follows: TGTGCCAGCAGCTCAGGGACAGGCCTGAAGACCCAGTACTTC.

This clonotype was recorded a few times. The genes are TRBV6-9 and TRBJ2-7; D gene uncertain. The CDR3 runs to 11 residues. Trimming left V 4 bases short and J 8 bases short, with 9 bases between. The germline gives CDR1 MNHGY, CDR2 SVAAGI. The CDR3 DNA reads as TGTGCCAGCAGTTTTCCCCCCCAGCAGTACTTC. It is translated as CASSFPPQQYF.

The chain couples TRBV5-5 to TRBJ1-3; D possibly corresponds to TRBD1 (5 bases). The germline V gene encodes CDR1 SGHKS and CDR2 YYEKEE (reference sequence). This CDR3 is built from 15 residues. V dropped 3 bases and J dropped 9 bases, with 19 bases sitting between them. CDR3 in amino acids: CASSSTPLGHRTIYF. CDR3 DNA: TGTGCCAGCAGCTCGACCCCACTTGGACATCGCACCATATATTTT.

V is TRBV6-7 and J is TRBJ1-4; D gene uncertain. TRBV6-7 is known as an ORF, though its function is uncertain. CDR3 length: 13 amino acids. V shed 1 base and J shed 5 bases, with 5 bases lying between them. CDR3 sequence: CASSYLENEKLFF. The CDR3 DNA follows: TGTGCCAGCAGTTACTTGGAAAATGAAAAACTGTTTTTT.